Listed here are 13 T cell receptor beta chains from one sample, sequenced in a study of cytomegalovirus exposure and HLA in healthy donors. Use of 60 Vbeta and 13 Jbeta primers characterized the PCR. Only in-frame clones appear in the TCRdb table, and some are missing; sequencing was by immunoSEQ multiplex PCR. Among fewer than 150,000 clones listed, around 77% were seen once. Sequencing was performed on PBMCs. The origin of the receptors is a woman between 50 and 59 years old in good health and CMV-seronegative.

The V and J genes are TRBV5-6 and TRBJ2-5; D is unresolved. Germline V CDR1 and CDR2: SGHDT, YYEEEE. This CDR3 is 17 amino acids long. With 2 bases removed from V and 6 bases from J, the gap between germline ends came to 23 bases. The CDR3 DNA sequence: TGTGCCAGCAGCTTTGTTGTTCTATCGGAGAGTGGTAAGACCCAGTACTTC. It yields the protein CASSFVVLSESGKTQYF.

This clone has a single count. The chain uses TRBV29-1 and TRBJ2-3; D is undetermined. Germline lookup yields CDR1 SQVTM and CDR2 ANQGSEA. Trimming stripped 4 bases from V and 2 bases from J, with 13 bases between. The CDR3 contains 14 residues. CDR3 DNA sequence: TGCAGCGTTGCCCCAAAGCTAAACACAGATACGCAGTATTTT. Residues: CSVAPKLNTDTQYF.

This clone was detected only once. The V and J genes are TRBV6-5 and TRBJ1-2, with a tentative D call TRBD1 (5 bases). The germline CDR1 and CDR2 sequences are MNHEY and SVGAGI. CDR3 length: 16 residues. The V gene lost 0 bases and the J gene lost 2 bases, with 13 bases spanning the gap. CDR3 sequence (DNA): TGTGCCAGCAGTTACTCTGGGGGGGGAGGGAACTATGGCTACACCTTC. Its protein product is CASSYSGGGGNYGYTF.

V and J are TRBV28 and TRBJ1-2; TRBD1 agrees at 9 bases. The germline V gene encodes CDR1 MDHEN and CDR2 SYDVKM. The V and J ends lost 6 bases and 5 bases, in that order; junction bases with no gene match: 4. This CDR3 has 13 residues. Here the CDR3 reads CASRWTGEYGYTF. The CDR3 DNA reads TGTGCCAGCAGATGGACAGGGGAATATGGCTACACCTTC.

The chain links TRBV6-1 to TRBJ2-7; D remains ambiguous. This CDR3 has 14 residues. The germline gives CDR1 MNHNS, CDR2 SASEGT. V lost 1 base and J 4 bases, leaving 11 bases between the germline ends. CDR3 sequence: CASSEVLSQYEQYF. The CDR3 DNA reads as TGTGCCAGCAGTGAAGTGCTCAGTCAGTACGAGCAGTACTTC.

The chain recombines TRBV5-1 with TRBJ1-4; D unresolved. V gave up 0 bases and J gave up 8 bases, with 14 bases separating them. Per the germline V gene, CDR1 is SGHRS and CDR2 is YFSETQ. This CDR3 contains 15 residues. In DNA form, the CDR3 reads TGCGCCAGCAGCTTGGTCGGGGAAAATGGAGAAAAACTGTTTTTT. This sequence encodes CASSLVGENGEKLFF.

The chain uses TRBV6-1 and TRBJ2-1; 12 bases are shared with TRBD2. Per germline, CDR1 MNHNS and CDR2 SASEGT. The ends lost 5 bases at V and 4 bases at J; junction bases unmatched: 3. The CDR3 extends over 15 amino acids. The CDR3 protein is CASSTSGGLYNEQFF. The CDR3 nucleotides are TGTGCCAGCAGTACTAGCGGGGGGTTATACAATGAGCAGTTCTTC.

The rearrangement links TRBV5-1 to TRBJ1-1; 10 positions match TRBD1. This CDR3 has 17 amino acids. CDR1 and CDR2 (germline): SGHRS, YFSETQ. The trim removed 1 base at V and 1 base at J, leaving 7 bases unmatched. CDR3 DNA sequence: TGCGCCAGCAGCTTGACCGGGACAGGGGCCGAGAACACTGAAGCTTTCTTT. Its translation: CASSLTGTGAENTEAFF.

The count of this clone is one. The chain carries TRBV5-1 and TRBJ2-7, with D possibly TRBD2 on 6 matching bases. Germline V CDR1 and CDR2: SGHRS, YFSETQ. The CDR3 contains 15 residues. Trimming removed 3 bases from V and 0 bases from J, with 13 bases in between. The CDR3 region is CASSSGGALSYEQYF. In DNA form, the CDR3 reads TGCGCCAGCAGCTCTGGAGGGGCCCTCTCCTACGAGCAGTACTTC.

The chain has TRBV2 and TRBJ2-7, with a weak D call TRBD2 (5 bases). Trimming removed 5 bases at V and 0 bases at J, with 11 bases between. Germline-derived CDR1 and CDR2 are SNHLY and FYNNEI. CDR3 length: 14 residues. CDR3 DNA: TGTGCCAGCAGTAGGAGGCATAGCTCCTACGAGCAGTACTTC. Protein product: CASSRRHSSYEQYF.

The table lists this clone with a few counts. The CDR3 nucleotides read TGTGCCAGCAGCGCGGGACAGATCCAAGAGACCCAGTACTTC. As protein: CASSAGQIQETQYF. The chain is built from TRBV7-2 and TRBJ2-5, with D possibly TRBD1 on 7 matching bases. V lost 5 bases and J 1 base, leaving 11 bases between the germline ends. Germline CDR1 SGHTA, CDR2 FQGNSA. The CDR3 sequence is 14 residues long.

The rearrangement joins TRBV2 to TRBJ1-3, with 8 bases matching TRBD1. The V segment lost 0 bases and the J segment 8 bases; nucleotides outside the gene matches: 3. The V gene's germline CDR1 is SNHLY and CDR2 FYNNEI. The CDR3 runs to 14 residues. CDR3 DNA sequence: TGTGCCAGCAGTGAAGCTGGACAGGGATACACCATATATTTT. Its protein is CASSEAGQGYTIYF.

The CDR3 region is CASSLTVQSSGNTIYF. The CDR3 coding sequence is TGTGCCAGCAGCTTGACAGTACAGAGCTCTGGAAACACCATATATTTT. V gene TRBV7-6 combines with J gene TRBJ1-3; D may be TRBD1 (5 bases). The CDR3 is 16 amino acids. Trimming pared 3 bases from V and 0 bases from J, leaving 12 bases between. The germline V gene encodes CDR1 SGHVS and CDR2 FNYEAQ. Full variable domain (rest looked up from reference TRBV7-6 and TRBJ1-3): GAGVSQSPRYKVTKRGQDVALRCDPISGHVSLYWYRQALGQGPEFLTYFNYEAQQDKSGLPNDRFSAERPEGSISTLTIQRTEQRDSAMYRCASSLTVQSSGNTIYFGEGSWLTVV.